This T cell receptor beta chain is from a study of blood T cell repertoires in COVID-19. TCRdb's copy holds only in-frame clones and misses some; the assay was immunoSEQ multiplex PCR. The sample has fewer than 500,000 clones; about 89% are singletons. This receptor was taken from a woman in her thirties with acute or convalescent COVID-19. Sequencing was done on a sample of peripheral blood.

The CDR3 DNA sequence: TGCGCCAGCAGCTTCACCGGGACAGGGGGCAGGAACGAGCAGTACTTC. This gives the protein CASSFTGTGGRNEQYF. The chain combines TRBV5-1 with TRBJ2-7, with 12 bases lining up with TRBD1. There are 16 residues in the CDR3. The ends lost 2 bases at V and 5 bases at J; junction bases unmatched: 8. Germline V lookup: CDR1 SGHRS, CDR2 YFSETQ.